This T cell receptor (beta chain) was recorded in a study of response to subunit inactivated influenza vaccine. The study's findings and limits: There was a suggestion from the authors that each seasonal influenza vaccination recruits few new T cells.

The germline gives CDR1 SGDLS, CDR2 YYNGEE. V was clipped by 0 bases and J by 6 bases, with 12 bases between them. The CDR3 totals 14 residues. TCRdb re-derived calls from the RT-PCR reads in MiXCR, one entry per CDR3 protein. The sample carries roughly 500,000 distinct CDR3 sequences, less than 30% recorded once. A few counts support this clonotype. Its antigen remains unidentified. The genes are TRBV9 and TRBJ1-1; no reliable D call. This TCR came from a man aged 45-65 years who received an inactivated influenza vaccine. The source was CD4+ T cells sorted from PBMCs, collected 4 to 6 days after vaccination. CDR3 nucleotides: TGTGCCAGCAGCGTAGAACCCACAGCTTCTGAAGCTTTCTTT. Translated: CASSVEPTASEAFF.